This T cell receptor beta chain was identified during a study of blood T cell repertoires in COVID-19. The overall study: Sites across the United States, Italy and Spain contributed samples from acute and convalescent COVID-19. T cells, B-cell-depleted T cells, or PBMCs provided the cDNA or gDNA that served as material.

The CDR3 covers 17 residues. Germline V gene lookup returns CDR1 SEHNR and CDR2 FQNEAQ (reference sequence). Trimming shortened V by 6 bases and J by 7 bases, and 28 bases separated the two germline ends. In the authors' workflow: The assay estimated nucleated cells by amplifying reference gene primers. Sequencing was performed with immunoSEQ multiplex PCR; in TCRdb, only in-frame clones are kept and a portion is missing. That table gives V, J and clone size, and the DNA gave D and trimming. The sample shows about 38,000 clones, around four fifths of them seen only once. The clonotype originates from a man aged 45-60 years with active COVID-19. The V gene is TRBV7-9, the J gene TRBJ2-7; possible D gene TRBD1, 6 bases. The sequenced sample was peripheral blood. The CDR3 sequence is CASSFRLGQRQLGEQYF. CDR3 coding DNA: TGTGCCAGCAGTTTCCGTTTAGGACAGCGACAACTGGGAGAGCAGTACTTC.